One and the same sample provided the 20 T cell receptor beta chains below, sequenced in a study of cytomegalovirus exposure and HLA in healthy donors. Vbeta (60) and Jbeta (13) primers were used in the PCR. Clones were sequenced by immunoSEQ multiplex PCR, and TCRdb holds only the in-frame ones, with some missing. The table has about 170,000 clones, almost 75% seen once. Sequencing was performed on PBMCs. The origin of the receptors is a young woman in good health and CMV-seropositive.

The rearrangement joins TRBV5-4 to TRBJ2-5, with TRBD1 matching over 7 bases. This CDR3 contains 15 residues. Germline loops: CDR1 SGHNT, CDR2 YYREEE (reference sequence). Trimming at V came to 0 bases and at J to 4 bases, leaving 6 bases not matched to a gene. This CDR3 reads CASSLEGAAAETQYF. The CDR3 DNA reads as TGTGCCAGCAGCTTGGAGGGGGCGGCTGCAGAGACCCAGTACTTC.

V usage is TRBV7-8 and J usage is TRBJ1-1, with 8 bases aligning to TRBD1. The CDR3 contains 18 residues. After removal of 6 bases from V and 7 bases from J, the junction contained 22 bases not matched to a gene. CDR1 SGHVS and CDR2 FQNEAQ come from the germline V gene. Here the CDR3 reads CASSFLGRQGFALGEAFF. CDR3 DNA: TGTGCCAGCAGTTTCCTAGGACGACAGGGGTTTGCCCTGGGTGAAGCTTTCTTT.

This clone came up a few times. Other DNA sequences in the same sample also yield this CDR3. The chain has TRBV4-1 and TRBJ2-5; 14 positions match TRBD2. Germline V CDR1 and CDR2: MGHRA, YSYEKL. After removal of 1 base from V and 2 bases from J, the junction contained 0 bases not matched to a gene. This CDR3 comprises 16 residues. The CDR3: CASSQGLAGGQETQYF. The CDR3 nucleotides read TGCGCCAGCAGCCAAGGACTAGCGGGGGGGCAAGAGACCCAGTACTTC.

There are a few counts of this clone. This chain links TRBV2 with TRBJ2-1; 8 positions agree with TRBD1. J lost 3 bases, V lost 6 bases, and 4 bases had no gene match. This CDR3 contains 14 residues. Germline V gives CDR1 SNHLY, CDR2 FYNNEI. The CDR3 nucleotides are TGTGCCAGCAGGGACAGGGCCTACTACAATGAGCAGTTCTTC. Protein: CASRDRAYYNEQFF.

The J gene is TRBJ2-6, the V gene TRBV5-6; TRBD1 matches at 7 bases. Germline values: CDR1 SGHDT, CDR2 YYEEEE. The CDR3 consists of 16 residues. V lost 7 bases to trimming and J lost 4 bases; unmatched junction nucleotides: 11. CDR3 sequence (DNA): TGTGCCAGCCAGAAGACAGGGTTCTCCGGGGCCAACGTCCTGACTTTC. Encoded protein: CASQKTGFSGANVLTF.

This clone showed up just a few times. The chain employs TRBV18 and TRBJ1-1; D possibly corresponds to TRBD1 (5 bases). Germline V lookup: CDR1 KGHSH, CDR2 LQKENI. Trimming took off 4 bases at V and 1 base at J, with 13 bases between the two ends. This CDR3 contains 15 residues. CDR3 loop: CASSLAGGSNTEAFF. CDR3 coding DNA: TGTGCCAGCTCACTGGCGGGGGGTTCGAACACTGAAGCTTTCTTT. Complete variable domain (other parts from reference TRBV18 and TRBJ1-1): NAGVMQNPRHLVRRRGQEARLRCSPMKGHSHVYWYRQLPEEGLKFMVYLQKENIIDESGMPKERFSAEFPKEGPSILRIQQVVRGDSAAYFCASSLAGGSNTEAFFGQGTRLTVV.

The chain joins TRBV4-3 to TRBJ2-2; weak D call: TRBD1 (5 bases). The CDR3 loop spans 15 amino acids. Per the germline V gene, CDR1 is LGHNA and CDR2 is YSLEER. V lost 1 base, J lost 4 bases, and 10 bases lay in between. The DNA of the CDR3 is TGCGCCAGCAGCCAAGCCCCCGACAGCACCGGGGAGCTGTTTTTT. Residues: CASSQAPDSTGELFF.

This clone was counted only a few times. The rearrangement uses TRBV4-3 and TRBJ1-2, with a possible D match to TRBD1 (6 bases). The CDR3 totals 15 residues. CDR1 is LGHNA, CDR2 YSLEER, per germline. The V end was cut by 2 bases, the J end by 4 bases, with 14 bases between. CDR3 sequence reads: CASSQLLRDIYGYTF. The CDR3 nucleotides are TGCGCCAGCAGCCAACTTCTCCGGGACATCTATGGCTACACCTTC.

This clone was counted only a few times. The rearrangement links TRBV9 to TRBJ2-1; D gene ambiguous. CDR3 length: 11 amino acids. The V end lost 2 bases, the J end lost 9 bases, and 6 bases lay between the germline ends. From germline, CDR1 is SGDLS and CDR2 YYNGEE. CDR3 bases: TGTGCCAGCAGCGTGTCCTCTGAGCAGTTCTTC. As protein: CASSVSSEQFF.

In nucleotides, the CDR3 is TGTGCCAGCTCACCAAAATCGGCAGGAACAAATTCACCCCTCCACTTT. Translating it yields CASSPKSAGTNSPLHF. The chain employs TRBV18 and TRBJ1-6; D gene uncertain. Trimming removed 2 bases from V and 7 bases from J, with 15 bases in between. CDR1 and CDR2 from the germline V gene are KGHSH and LQKENI. The CDR3 sequence is 16 residues long.

This chain uses TRBV10-3 with TRBJ1-2, with TRBD1 identical over 8 bases. CDR1 ENHRY and CDR2 SYGVKD come from the germline V gene. J lost 8 bases, V lost 10 bases, and 15 bases had no gene match. This CDR3 spans 14 amino acids. The CDR3 DNA follows: TGTGCCACCGACAGGGGTGGACAGCCGGAGGGCTACACCTTC. This translates into CATDRGGQPEGYTF.

The V call is TRBV5-6, the J call TRBJ1-1, with no clear D. The ends were cut back, 7 bases at V and 5 bases at J, with 21 bases in the middle. This CDR3 region has 15 residues. CDR1 SGHDT and CDR2 YYEEEE come from the germline V gene. DNA of the CDR3: TGTGCCAGCTCTTATCTCTCGGCCCTCGGGACTGAAGCTTTCTTT. It specifies CASSYLSALGTEAFF.

The rearrangement uses TRBV27 and TRBJ1-1, with 7 positions matching TRBD1. J lost 5 bases, V lost 8 bases, and 2 bases had no gene match. Germline V gene data show CDR1 as MNHEY and CDR2 as SMNVEV (reference sequence). There are 11 residues in the CDR3. The CDR3, as DNA: TGTGCCAGCCAGGGGGTGACTGAAGCTTTCTTT. It is translated as CASQGVTEAFF.

This clone was counted between two and nine times. V usage is TRBV5-5 and J usage is TRBJ2-2, with 11 bases matching TRBD2. This CDR3 region has 16 residues. From germline, CDR1 is SGHKS and CDR2 YYEKEE (reference sequence). V was pared by 4 bases and J by 7 bases, with 9 bases of the junction left unmatched. The CDR3 loop is CASSLLTSGVGGELFF. CDR3 in DNA: TGTGCCAGCAGCCTCCTGACTAGCGGGGTCGGCGGGGAGCTGTTTTTT.

The V call is TRBV4-1, the J call TRBJ1-4, with D uncertain. This CDR3 comprises 12 residues. From germline, CDR1 is MGHRA and CDR2 YSYEKL. The V end was cut by 6 bases, the J end by 8 bases, with 10 bases between. The CDR3 bases are TGCGCCAGCAGTAAGATTGGCGAAAAACTGTTTTTT. It encodes CASSKIGEKLFF.

This clone was observed a handful of times. The chain uses TRBV20-1 and TRBJ1-4; D call uncertain. V was cut by 6 bases and J by 7 bases, with 9 bases left in between. Germline V gene lookup returns CDR1 DFQATT and CDR2 SNEGSKA (reference sequence). The CDR3 sequence is 11 residues long. The DNA for the CDR3 is TGCAGTGCAAAACGGGTTGAAAAACTGTTTTTT. Its protein product is CSAKRVEKLFF.

V gene TRBV30 combines with J gene TRBJ1-3, with D unclear. CDR1 GTSNPN and CDR2 SVGIG come from the germline V gene (reference sequence). V was clipped by 1 base and J by 1 base, with 8 bases between them. This CDR3 spans 14 amino acids. DNA of the CDR3: TGTGCCTGGAGTGGAAGAGGGTCTGGAAACACCATATATTTT. It translates to CAWSGRGSGNTIYF.

This chain links TRBV30 with TRBJ2-4, with D unclear. This CDR3 comprises 14 residues. From germline, CDR1 is GTSNPN and CDR2 SVGIG (reference sequence). V was shortened by 3 bases and J by 0 bases, with 9 bases between the two germline ends. As DNA, the CDR3 is TGTGCCTGGAGACAGACGTTAGCCAAAAACATTCAGTACTTC. As protein: CAWRQTLAKNIQYF.

This clone was found a few times. The V and J genes are TRBV4-3 and TRBJ1-2; the D gene is possibly TRBD1 (6 bases). Trimming stripped 8 bases from V and 4 bases from J, with 20 bases between. Germline assignment: CDR1 LGHNA and CDR2 YSLEER. This CDR3 has 15 residues. The chain's CDR3 is CASGDADSSFYGYTF. The CDR3 region has the DNA TGCGCCAGCGGGGATGCGGACAGCTCCTTCTATGGCTACACCTTC.

This clone came up once. The chain combines TRBV30 with TRBJ2-1, with D perhaps matching TRBD1 (5 bases). Germline V lookup: CDR1 GTSNPN, CDR2 SVGIG (reference sequence). CDR3 size: 14 residues. Trimming took off 0 bases at V and 9 bases at J, with 15 bases between the two ends. The CDR3 region is CAWSVRQGPSEQFF. CDR3 bases: TGTGCCTGGAGTGTACGTCAGGGTCCGAGTGAGCAGTTCTTC.